This TCR beta chain was identified during a study of blood T cell repertoires in COVID-19. About the research overall: T cells, B-cell-depleted T cells, or PBMCs provided the cDNA or gDNA that served as material.

Germline values: CDR1 MNHEY, CDR2 SVGAGI. The V segment lost 6 bases and the J segment 4 bases; nucleotides outside the gene matches: 7. This CDR3 spans 14 amino acids. Authors' processing steps: Amplification of reference gene primers was used by the study to estimate nucleated cell counts. Measured with immunoSEQ multiplex PCR; TCRdb has only the in-frame clones, and not every one. D and trimming come from the DNA, and the V and J calls and clone size come from that table. The table lists 110,000 to 150,000 clones, 80% to 90% of them singletons. Sample: peripheral blood. The clonotype was recovered from a woman aged 45 to 65 with acute or convalescent COVID-19. V is TRBV6-5 and J is TRBJ2-7, with 9 nucleotides matching TRBD1. CDR3 loop: CASSGGTGIYEQYF. CDR3 in DNA: TGTGCCAGCAGCGGAGGGACAGGGATTTACGAGCAGTACTTC.